This TCR beta chain was obtained from a study of control samples from healthy donors and cancer patients. The data were produced by immunoSEQ multiplex PCR, yet TCRdb's version contains in-frame clones alone and is incomplete. The table shows roughly 93,000 clones, with less than 90% occurring only once. V lost 3 bases and J 7 bases, leaving 12 bases between the germline ends. The CDR3 runs to 14 residues. From germline, CDR1 is KGHDR and CDR2 SFDVKD. The chain carries TRBV24-1 and TRBJ1-5; D is possibly TRBD1 (6 bases). The sequence derives from a woman between 50 and 59 years old with colorectal cancer. Sequencing was done on a sample of PBMCs. The CDR3 is CATSDPQGSQPQHF. CDR3 DNA sequence: TGTGCCACCAGTGATCCCCAGGGGTCCCAGCCCCAGCATTTT.